The 31 T cell receptor beta chains listed next were all sequenced from one sample in a study of molecular identifiers for immune sequencing clone quantification. Each CDR3 protein gets one entry after TCRdb re-called the PCR reads with MiXCR. The repertoire has approximately 550,000 distinct CDR3 sequences, around 23% of them found once; the top ten carry around 0.76%. The material sequenced was naive CD8+ T cells from blood, with Jurkat cell RNA spiked in. Specified subset: FACS-sorted CD8+CD4-CCR7+CD45RA+ naive T cells. The receptors shown here come from a human donor in good health. Some libraries in this study had Jurkat cell RNA spiked in.

This sequence joins TRBV5-1 and TRBJ2-3; no reliable D call. The CDR3 sequence is 15 residues long. Germline V lookup: CDR1 SGHRS, CDR2 YFSETQ. V was shortened by 2 bases and J by 3 bases, with 13 bases between the two germline ends. The CDR3 DNA sequence: TGCGCCAGCAGCTTCACGGGTTGGGGTACAGATACGCAGTATTTT. Translating gives CASSFTGWGTDTQYF.

This clonotype was counted a few times. V usage is TRBV19 and J usage is TRBJ2-1; 10 nucleotides agree with TRBD2. Trimming cost V 0 bases and J 6 bases; bases outside gene matches: 2. This CDR3 is built from 15 residues. Per the germline V gene, CDR1 is LNHDA and CDR2 is SQIVND (reference sequence). The CDR3 loop is CASSIELAGINEQFF. In nucleotides, the CDR3 is TGTGCCAGTAGTATAGAACTAGCGGGGATCAATGAGCAGTTCTTC.

This chain joins TRBV6-5 and TRBJ2-1; D is ambiguous. In germline, CDR1 is MNHEY, CDR2 SVGAGI. The CDR3 has 12 amino acids. Trimming left V 6 bases short and J 5 bases short, with 8 bases between. The CDR3: CASSKTDNEQFF. DNA for the CDR3: TGTGCCAGCAGCAAGACGGACAATGAGCAGTTCTTC.

In its sample, this clonotype was seen many times. The chain joins TRBV6-6 to TRBJ2-3; 10 positions agree with TRBD2. This CDR3 region has 17 residues. The ends lost 0 bases at V and 6 bases at J; junction bases unmatched: 9. Germline V gene sequence: CDR1 MNHNY, CDR2 SVGAGI (reference sequence). Here the CDR3 DNA reads TGTGCCAGCAGTTACTCAGGACTAGCGGAGGGGAGGGATACGCAGTATTTT. This encodes CASSYSGLAEGRDTQYF.

About this clonotype itself: The junction departs from the called germline gene at one end, perhaps through a read error. The gene calls are TRBV19 and TRBJ1-5, with TRBD1 as a possible D gene (6 bases). Looked up from germline, CDR1 is LNHDA and CDR2 is SQIVND (reference sequence). This CDR3 has 14 residues. The CDR3 region has the DNA TGTGCCAGTGGCCAGGGGATGGGCAATCAGCCCCCGCATTTT. Translation gives CASGQGMGNQPPHF.

This clonotype was picked up a small number of times. This chain joins TRBV4-3 and TRBJ1-1; D ambiguous. Germline CDR1 is LGHNA and CDR2 is YSLEER. The CDR3 extends over 14 amino acids. V lost 1 base, J lost 6 bases, and 12 bases lay in between. DNA for the CDR3: TGCGCCAGCAGCCAAGGCAGGTACTCCGCTGAAGCTTTCTTT. Translated, it gives CASSQGRYSAEAFF.

This clonotype appeared a single time. This clone may be a read error of a much larger clone one base away. The rearrangement links TRBV9 to TRBJ2-2; 8 bases fit TRBD1. The CDR3 extends over 14 amino acids. Germline V lookup: CDR1 SGDLS, CDR2 YYNGEE. The CDR3 nucleotides read TGTGTCAGCAGCCCCTTCAGGGGGCCCGGGGAGCTGTTTTTT. Translating gives CVSSPFRGPGELFF. The full variable domain, its missing parts supplied by reference TRBV9 and TRBJ2-2, is DSGVTQTPKHLITATGQRVTLRCSPRSGDLSVYWYQQSLDQGLQFLIQYYNGEERAKGNILERFSAQQFPDLHSELNLSSLELGDSALYFCVSSPFRGPGELFFGEGSRLTVL.

Only a few counts were recorded for this clonotype. The chain carries TRBV6-6 and TRBJ2-4, with 13 bases matching TRBD2. The CDR3 covers 19 residues. Per germline, CDR1 MNHNY and CDR2 SVGAGI (reference sequence). Trimming removed 6 bases from V and 0 bases from J; junction bases left unmatched: 11. The CDR3 region is CASSPTGLAGVVAKNIQYF. The CDR3 bases are TGTGCCAGCAGCCCAACCGGACTAGCGGGGGTCGTAGCCAAAAACATTCAGTACTTC.

This clonotype came up many times. This sequence joins TRBV12-3 or TRBV12-4 and TRBJ2-3; 14 bases fit TRBD2. The CDR3 is made up of 16 amino acids. J was trimmed by 1 base and V by 8 bases; bases with no gene match: 5. This CDR3 is CASPPGLAGGTDTQYF. CDR3 nucleotides: TGTGCCAGCCCCCCGGGACTAGCGGGGGGCACAGATACGCAGTATTTT.

Ten or more counts support this clonotype. The CDR3 region has the DNA TGTGCCAGCAGTTTGGGGACAGGGGGTCGTGAAAAACTGTTTTTT. It yields the protein CASSLGTGGREKLFF. The rearrangement joins TRBV27 to TRBJ1-4; TRBD1 matches at 11 bases. The V segment lost 3 bases and the J segment 7 bases; nucleotides outside the gene matches: 4. This CDR3 comprises 15 residues. Germline assignment: CDR1 MNHEY and CDR2 SMNVEV (reference sequence).

This clonotype was seen more than once but under ten times. CDR3 region: CASSGRTSGSRRQYF. In DNA form, the CDR3 reads TGTGCCAGCAGCGGCAGGACTAGCGGGAGTCGTCGGCAGTACTTC. The rearrangement joins TRBV7-9 to TRBJ2-7; 13 bases align to TRBD2. The CDR3 has 15 residues. V lost 5 bases to trimming and J lost 9 bases; unmatched junction nucleotides: 10. CDR1 and CDR2 (germline): SEHNR, FQNEAQ (reference sequence).

This clonotype has a count of ten or more. This chain links TRBV14 with TRBJ2-3; 9 bases align to TRBD2. The J segment lost 4 bases and the V segment lost 0 bases, leaving 2 bases of the junction unmatched. CDR3 length: 15 amino acids. Per the germline V gene, CDR1 is SGHDN and CDR2 is FVKESK. Here the CDR3 reads CASSQDSGSSDTQYF. CDR3 coding DNA: TGTGCCAGCAGCCAAGATAGCGGGAGCTCAGATACGCAGTATTTT.

This sequence joins TRBV6-1 and TRBJ2-3; 9 bases match TRBD2. J gave up 4 bases and V 3 bases, and 20 bases lay outside the gene matches. This CDR3 has 20 amino acids. The germline gives CDR1 MNHNS, CDR2 SASEGT. This CDR3 is CASSDFPQVSISGSADTQYF. CDR3 in DNA: TGTGCCAGCAGTGACTTCCCCCAGGTCTCCATTAGCGGGAGTGCAGATACGCAGTATTTT.

In this sample, this clonotype turned up a few times. The chain uses TRBV29-1 and TRBJ2-5; no clear D. With 3 bases removed from V and 1 base from J, the gap between germline ends came to 6 bases. This CDR3 comprises 12 residues. Germline loops: CDR1 SQVTM, CDR2 ANQGSEA. The DNA of the CDR3 is TGCAGCGTTGAGCGCCCCCAAGAGACCCAGTACTTC. It is translated as CSVERPQETQYF.

This clonotype has a handful of counts. This chain connects TRBV3-1 to TRBJ2-5, with 11 bases lining up with TRBD2. Germline V gene lookup returns CDR1 LGHDT and CDR2 YNNKEL (reference sequence). V dropped 0 bases and J dropped 3; count of bases not matched to a gene: 6. This CDR3 is built from 17 residues. CDR3 sequence: CASSQDVAGGLKETQYF. The DNA for the CDR3 is TGTGCCAGCAGCCAAGATGTAGCGGGGGGGCTGAAAGAGACCCAGTACTTC.

The J gene is TRBJ2-2, the V gene TRBV27, with TRBD1 as a possible D gene (5 bases). The CDR3 spans 18 residues. CDR1 and CDR2 from the germline V gene are MNHEY and SMNVEV (reference sequence). With 2 bases removed from V and 0 bases from J, the gap between germline ends came to 16 bases. CDR3 nucleotide sequence: TGTGCCAGCAGTTTACTTGTACGCAGGGAATCGAACACCGGGGAGCTGTTTTTT. Translation gives CASSLLVRRESNTGELFF.

This clonotype appeared many times. V is TRBV5-1 and J is TRBJ2-1; D not resolved. CDR1 SGHRS and CDR2 YFSETQ come from the germline V gene. CDR3 length: 12 amino acids. V was pared by 4 bases and J by 8 bases, with 10 bases between. The CDR3 DNA reads as TGCGCCAGCAGCATATACAGTGATGAGCAGTTCTTC. Translating it yields CASSIYSDEQFF.

A note on this clonotype: A much larger clone differs by one base, so this may be a read error. This is likely a read error, given that the CDR3 carries no conserved phenylalanine or tryptophan at its end. V gene TRBV7-9 combines with J gene TRBJ2-7, with 10 bases fitting TRBD1. V lost 4 bases and J lost 4; bases outside the gene matches: 7. CDR1 SEHNR and CDR2 FQNEAQ come from the germline V gene (reference sequence). The CDR3 has 15 amino acids. The CDR3 region has the DNA TGTGCCAGCAGCTCCGGGACAGGGGACGGGTACGAGCAGTACTGC. Amino acids: CASSSGTGDGYEQYC.

This clonotype appeared a few times. The genes are TRBV27 and TRBJ2-2; tentative D call: TRBD2 (5 bases). The V and J ends lost 3 bases and 0 bases respectively, with 5 bases between them. CDR3 length: 14 amino acids. Germline CDR1 reads MNHEY; CDR2 reads SMNVEV (reference sequence). As DNA, the CDR3 is TGTGCCAGCAGTTTCGGGACGAACACCGGGGAGCTGTTTTTT. This encodes CASSFGTNTGELFF.

The J gene is TRBJ2-3, the V gene TRBV12-3 or TRBV12-4; no firm D call. The CDR3 covers 15 residues. Trimming pared 3 bases from V and 6 bases from J, leaving 16 bases between. The CDR3 nucleotides are TGTGCCAGCAGTTTCAATTATAGAAGAGAGGATACGCAGTATTTT. Translating it yields CASSFNYRREDTQYF.

This clonotype showed up many times. The genes are TRBV20-1 and TRBJ2-7; D is ambiguous. Germline CDR1 and CDR2: DFQATT and SNEGSKA (reference sequence). This CDR3 is 14 amino acids long. Trimming removed 0 bases at V and 0 bases at J, with 9 bases between. As DNA, the CDR3 is TGCAGTGCTAGAGAGGCCGGGCCCTCCTACGAGCAGTACTTC. Encoded protein: CSAREAGPSYEQYF.

With respect to this clonotype: This clone may be a read error of a much larger clone one base away. Without the conserved terminal phenylalanine or tryptophan, this CDR3 likely stems from a read error. This chain uses TRBV4-3 with TRBJ2-7; D is ambiguous. Looked up from germline, CDR1 is LGHNA and CDR2 is YSLEER. V lost 0 bases and J 2 bases, leaving 11 bases between the germline ends. The CDR3 is 15 amino acids. The CDR3 coding sequence is TGCGCCAGCAGCCAAGATCGTAAAGGAGCCTACGAGCAGTACCTC. Protein sequence: CASSQDRKGAYEQYL.

The chain couples TRBV20-1 to TRBJ2-3, with 7 bases identical to TRBD1. Germline CDR1 is DFQATT and CDR2 is SNEGSKA (reference sequence). V shed 3 bases, J shed 4 bases, and the junction held 10 bases outside the gene matches. CDR3 size: 15 residues. This CDR3 is CSASGDRELADTQYF. CDR3 sequence (DNA): TGCAGTGCTAGTGGCGACAGGGAACTAGCAGATACGCAGTATTTT.

Regarding this clonotype: This clone may be a read error of a much larger clone one base away. The chain joins TRBV6-5 to TRBJ2-7; 8 nucleotides line up with TRBD2. The CDR3 spans 15 residues. Germline CDR1 and CDR2: MNHEY and SVGAGI. For the CDR3, the DNA is TGTGCCAGCAGTTATTTGGGACTAGGGGGTTACGAGCGGTACTTC. Translation: CASSYLGLGGYERYF.

The chain combines TRBV20-1 with TRBJ2-5; D perhaps matches TRBD2 (6 bases). CDR1 and CDR2 from the germline V gene are DFQATT and SNEGSKA (reference sequence). This CDR3 region has 13 residues. Trimming shortened V by 6 bases and J by 2 bases, and 13 bases separated the two germline ends. The CDR3 DNA is TGCAGTGCCCCGACTAGTAATCAAGAGACCCAGTACTTC. Translated, it gives CSAPTSNQETQYF.

The CDR3 loop reads CASSFPTGTRGDNEQFF. In DNA, the CDR3 is TGTGCCAGCAGCTTCCCAACAGGCACGCGAGGAGACAATGAGCAGTTCTTC. This sequence joins TRBV7-9 and TRBJ2-1; weak D call: TRBD1 (5 bases). The V and J ends lost 3 bases and 5 bases respectively, with 20 bases between them. The CDR3 is 17 amino acids. Germline CDR1 is SEHNR and CDR2 is FQNEAQ (reference sequence).

At least ten counts were recorded for this clonotype. The gene calls are TRBV6-5 and TRBJ2-3; D remains ambiguous. Trimming cost V 6 bases and J 7 bases, with 8 bases left between them. Germline CDR1 reads MNHEY; CDR2 reads SVGAGI. The CDR3 has 11 amino acids. The CDR3 DNA reads TGTGCCAGCAGCCCCGGGTATACGCAGTATTTT. Translation: CASSPGYTQYF.

About this clonotype: At one end the junction does not follow the germline gene, possibly because of a read error. In DNA form, the CDR3 reads TGCGCCAGCAGCCAAAAGACAGCTCGCTCTGGAAACACCTTATATTTT. Protein sequence: CASSQKTARSGNTLYF. The rearrangement joins TRBV4-3 to TRBJ1-3; weak D call: TRBD1 (5 bases). Germline CDR1 and CDR2: LGHNA and YSLEER. This CDR3 contains 16 residues.

This clonotype was seen at least ten times. The genes are TRBV12-3 or TRBV12-4 and TRBJ2-3; D possibly corresponds to TRBD2 (5 bases). V was shortened by 8 bases and J by 2 bases, with 14 bases between the two germline ends. The CDR3 contains 14 residues. The CDR3 DNA is TGTGCCAGCGGGTACGGCGGGTTCACAGATACGCAGTATTTT. This codes for CASGYGGFTDTQYF.

This clonotype turned up a few times. The chain joins TRBV29-1 to TRBJ1-2; the D gene is possibly TRBD1 (6 bases). There are 15 residues in the CDR3. V lost 5 bases and J 7 bases, leaving 23 bases between the germline ends. Germline CDR1 reads SQVTM; CDR2 reads ANQGSEA. The CDR3: CSVPGIGQPGGGYTF. DNA for the CDR3: TGCAGCGTTCCTGGGATCGGACAGCCTGGAGGTGGCTACACCTTC.

This clonotype was picked up a small number of times. CDR3 sequence reads: CASSYSTGTYLNPYEQYF. The CDR3, as DNA: TGTGCCAGCAGCTACTCGACCGGGACTTATCTCAATCCCTACGAGCAGTACTTC. This chain joins TRBV7-9 and TRBJ2-7; tentative D call: TRBD2 (6 bases). CDR3 length: 18 amino acids. Trimming stripped 4 bases from V and 2 bases from J, with 24 bases between. CDR1 SEHNR and CDR2 FQNEAQ come from the germline V gene (reference sequence).